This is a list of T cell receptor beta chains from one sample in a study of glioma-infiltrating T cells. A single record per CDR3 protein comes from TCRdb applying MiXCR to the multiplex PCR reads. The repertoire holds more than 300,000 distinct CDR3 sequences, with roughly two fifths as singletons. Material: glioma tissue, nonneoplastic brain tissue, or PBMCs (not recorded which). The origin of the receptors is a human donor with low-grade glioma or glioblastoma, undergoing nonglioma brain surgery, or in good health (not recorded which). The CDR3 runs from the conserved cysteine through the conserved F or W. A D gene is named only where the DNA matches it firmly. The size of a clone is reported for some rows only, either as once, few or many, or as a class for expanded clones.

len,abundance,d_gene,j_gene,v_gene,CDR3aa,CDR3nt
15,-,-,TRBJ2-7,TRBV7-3,CASSLDGGGSYEQYF,TGTGCCAGCAGTCTTGACGGGGGCGGGTCCTACGAGCAGTACTTC
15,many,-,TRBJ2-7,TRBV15,CATSRGLLAAHEQYF,TGTGCCACCAGCAGAGGGTTATTGGCAGCCCACGAGCAGTACTTC
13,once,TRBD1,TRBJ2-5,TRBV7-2,CASSQGQGRTQYF,TGTGCCAGCAGCCAAGGACAGGGTAGGACCCAGTACTTC
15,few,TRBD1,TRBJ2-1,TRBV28,CASSTGTAEIDEQFF,TGTGCCAGCAGCACCGGGACAGCCGAGATTGATGAGCAGTTCTTC
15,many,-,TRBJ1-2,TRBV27,CASSLGTRGNYGYTF,TGTGCCAGCAGTTTAGGAACCAGGGGTAACTATGGCTACACCTTC
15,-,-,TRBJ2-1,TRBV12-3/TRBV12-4,CASTLTSRTGNEQFF,TGTGCCAGCACCTTAACCTCTAGGACCGGCAATGAGCAGTTCTTC
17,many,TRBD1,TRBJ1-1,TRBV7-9,CASSPGTGTVPNTEAFF,TGTGCCAGCAGCCCCGGGACAGGGACCGTACCGAACACTGAAGCTTTCTTT
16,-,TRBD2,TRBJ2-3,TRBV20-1,CSASPLVAGRTDTQYF,TGCAGTGCTAGCCCTCTTGTAGCGGGTCGCACAGATACGCAGTATTTT
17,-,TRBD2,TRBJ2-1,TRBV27,CASSHGLAGALDNEQFF,TGTGCCAGCAGCCACGGACTAGCGGGAGCACTCGACAATGAGCAGTTCTTC
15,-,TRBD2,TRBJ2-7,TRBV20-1,CSASYPTGLAYEQYF,TGCAGTGCTTCTTACCCGACGGGACTAGCCTACGAGCAGTACTTC
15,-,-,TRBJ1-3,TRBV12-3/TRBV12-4,CASSFGQGTGNTIYF,TGTGCCAGCAGTTTCGGTCAAGGAACTGGAAACACCATATATTTT
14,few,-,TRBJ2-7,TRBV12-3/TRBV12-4,CASMLGLPPYEQYF,TGTGCCAGCATGCTTGGACTACCCCCCTACGAGCAGTACTTC
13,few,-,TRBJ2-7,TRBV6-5,CASSYSVADEQYF,TGTGCCAGCAGTTACTCGGTCGCTGATGAGCAGTACTTC
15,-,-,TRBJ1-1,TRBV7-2,CASSNYGSGFTEALF,TGTGCCAGCAGCAATTACGGATCGGGTTTCACTGAAGCTCTCTTT
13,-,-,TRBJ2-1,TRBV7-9,CASSFYRSSEQFF,TGTGCCAGCAGCTTCTACAGAAGCAGTGAGCAGTTCTTC
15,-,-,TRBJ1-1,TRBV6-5,CAISEVRGRNTKAFF,TGTGCCATCAGTGAGGTGAGAGGGAGGAACACTAAAGCTTTCTTT
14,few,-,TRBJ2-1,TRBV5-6,CASSLLSSLNEQFF,TGTGCCAGCAGCTTGTTGTCTAGCCTCAATGAGCAGTTCTTC
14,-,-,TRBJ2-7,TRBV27,CASSESGQTYEQYF,TGTGCCAGCAGTGAATCAGGACAGACCTACGAGCAGTACTTC
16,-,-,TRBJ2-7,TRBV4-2,CASSQDYRTATYEQYF,TGTGCCAGCAGCCAAGATTACAGGACAGCAACCTACGAGCAGTACTTC
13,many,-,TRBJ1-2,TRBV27,CASSFGGRVGYTF,TGTGCCAGCAGTTTCGGGGGACGGGTTGGCTACACCTTC
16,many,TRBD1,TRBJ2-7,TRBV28,CASSFPFGDRGYEQYF,TGTGCCAGCAGTTTTCCATTCGGGGACAGGGGCTACGAGCAGTACTTC
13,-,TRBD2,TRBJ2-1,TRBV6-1,CAIGLAGFDEEFF,TGTGCCATCGGACTAGCGGGCTTCGATGAGGAGTTCTTC